The 29 T cell receptor beta chains below come from one sample, sequenced in a study of cytotoxic CD8 clonotypes in ibrutinib-treated CLL. TCRdb's copy holds only in-frame clones and misses some; the assay was immunoSEQ multiplex PCR. The sample lists tens of thousands of clones, approximately 82% occurring once. The sequencing here drew on PBMCs, taken after 24 months of ibrutinib treatment. The receptors originated from a human donor with chronic lymphocytic leukemia.

This clone came up once. The rearrangement uses TRBV7-9 and TRBJ2-5; TRBD1 matches 9 bases. Per germline, CDR1 SEHNR and CDR2 FQNEAQ (reference sequence). The CDR3 spans 14 residues. The ends lost 6 bases at V and 1 base at J; junction bases unmatched: 3. CDR3 protein: CASSRDRVQETQYF. The CDR3 nucleotides are TGTGCCAGCAGTCGGGACAGGGTCCAAGAGACCCAGTACTTC.

The chain uses TRBV9 and TRBJ2-5; 7 nucleotides line up with TRBD1. Germline-derived CDR1 and CDR2 are SGDLS and YYNGEE. With 5 bases clipped from V and 3 bases from J, the junction kept 10 bases outside the gene matches. This CDR3 is built from 15 residues. As DNA, the CDR3 is TGTGCCAGCAGTGATGGCCTCGGGACAGAAGAGACCCAGTACTTC. Protein product: CASSDGLGTEETQYF. Based on the CDR3 plus reference TRBV9 and TRBJ2-5, the full variable domain is DSGVTQTPKHLITATGQRVTLRCSPRSGDLSVYWYQQSLDQGLQFLIQYYNGEERAKGNILERFSAQQFPDLHSELNLSSLELGDSALYFCASSDGLGTEETQYFGPGTRLLVL.

This chain links TRBV13 with TRBJ2-2; 10 bases are shared with TRBD1. CDR3 length equals 16 residues. V gave up 5 bases and J gave up 7 bases; unmatched junction bases: 10. CDR1 is PRHDT, CDR2 FYEKMQ, per germline (reference sequence). The CDR3 DNA is TGTGCCAGCAGCCTCACCGGACAGGGGGTTAGCGGGGAGCTGTTTTTT. Translating it yields CASSLTGQGVSGELFF.

DNA for the CDR3: TGTGCCAGTAGTATAGAAGGGGGGAACACCGGGGAGCTGTTTTTT. As protein: CASSIEGGNTGELFF. The chain has TRBV19 and TRBJ2-2, with a weak D call TRBD1 (6 bases). The V end was cut by 0 bases, the J end by 1 base, with 6 bases between. Germline assignment: CDR1 LNHDA and CDR2 SQIVND (reference sequence). CDR3 size: 15 residues.

This clone came up once. DNA of the CDR3: TGTGCCAGCAGCCCGGGAGTCTCGAATGAGCAGTTCTTC. This gives the protein CASSPGVSNEQFF. This chain joins TRBV11-2 and TRBJ2-1, with D tentatively TRBD2 (6 bases). The germline CDR1 and CDR2 sequences are SGHAT and FQNNGV. This CDR3 region has 13 residues. The ends were cut back, 5 bases at V and 7 bases at J, with 12 bases in the middle.

This clone was detected a few times. The chain recombines TRBV5-1 with TRBJ1-4, with 9 bases lining up with TRBD1. Losses at the gene ends were 0 bases for V and 4 bases for J; bases not matched to a gene: 7. Germline lookup yields CDR1 SGHRS and CDR2 YFSETQ. The CDR3 loop spans 17 amino acids. The CDR3 here is CASSLVDRGRGNEKLFF. The CDR3 DNA is TGCGCCAGCAGCTTGGTGGACAGGGGCAGGGGTAATGAAAAACTGTTTTTT.

This chain connects TRBV6-6 to TRBJ2-7; tentatively, D is TRBD1 (6 bases). The germline V gene encodes CDR1 MNHNY and CDR2 SVGAGI (reference sequence). The length of the CDR3 is 13 residues. V shed 5 bases and J shed 6 bases, with 14 bases lying between them. The CDR3 DNA is TGTGCCAGCAGTGATACAGGGTTACGCGAGCAGTACTTC. Amino acid sequence: CASSDTGLREQYF.

This rearrangement joins TRBV2 to TRBJ2-3, with 14 bases lining up with TRBD2. J gave up 0 bases and V 6 bases, and 2 bases lay outside the gene matches. This CDR3 region has 16 residues. Germline values: CDR1 SNHLY, CDR2 FYNNEI. DNA of the CDR3: TGTGCCAGCAGGAGACTAGCGGGAGGGAGCACAGATACGCAGTATTTT. Translating gives CASRRLAGGSTDTQYF.

The CDR3 coding sequence is TGTGCCAGTAGTATTACTAGCGGGAAAGGTGGGGAGCTGTTTTTT. Encoded protein: CASSITSGKGGELFF. The chain carries TRBV19 and TRBJ2-2; 10 positions agree with TRBD2. The J segment lost 8 bases and the V segment lost 3 bases, leaving 6 bases of the junction unmatched. Per germline, CDR1 LNHDA and CDR2 SQIVND (reference sequence). This CDR3 has 15 amino acids.

The chain couples TRBV7-9 to TRBJ2-5; 9 bases are a match to TRBD2. The J segment lost 4 bases and the V segment lost 1 base, leaving 1 base of the junction unmatched. CDR3 length: 14 amino acids. Germline loops: CDR1 SEHNR, CDR2 FQNEAQ (reference sequence). CDR3 amino acids: CASSLGAGGETQYF. The CDR3 DNA reads TGTGCCAGCAGCTTAGGAGCGGGAGGAGAGACCCAGTACTTC.

The chain links TRBV6-5 to TRBJ2-1, with D possibly being TRBD2 (5 bases). This CDR3 has 14 residues. The germline V and J ends were trimmed by 9 bases and 0 bases, with 12 bases remaining between them. In germline, CDR1 is MNHEY, CDR2 SVGAGI. The CDR3 is CASKDFASYNEQFF. CDR3 in DNA: TGTGCCAGTAAGGACTTTGCCTCCTACAATGAGCAGTTCTTC.

This clone appeared a single time. This chain links TRBV30 with TRBJ2-5; TRBD2 aligns across 7 bases. CDR3 length: 13 residues. Germline values: CDR1 GTSNPN, CDR2 SVGIG (reference sequence). With V trimmed by 0 bases and J by 5 bases, 3 bases remained unmatched. The CDR3 region is CAWSVGGSETQYF. CDR3 sequence (DNA): TGTGCCTGGAGTGTAGGCGGGAGCGAGACCCAGTACTTC.

This chain links TRBV18 with TRBJ2-4; D is undetermined. V was clipped by 3 bases and J by 0 bases, with 9 bases between them. The length of the CDR3 is 15 residues. Germline V gene data show CDR1 as KGHSH and CDR2 as LQKENI. The CDR3 protein is CASSPSILAKNIQYF. CDR3 nucleotide sequence: TGTGCCAGCTCACCCTCTATACTAGCCAAAAACATTCAGTACTTC.

The table lists this clone with a count of one. The chain carries TRBV7-9 and TRBJ1-2; D not certain. The CDR3 totals 11 residues. Germline CDR1 is SEHNR and CDR2 is FQNEAQ (reference sequence). V shed 5 bases and J shed 3 bases, with 4 bases lying between them. This CDR3 is CASSLDYGYTF. The CDR3 nucleotides read TGTGCCAGCAGCCTTGACTATGGCTACACCTTC.

V and J are TRBV30 and TRBJ1-4; 10 positions match TRBD1. The V gene's germline CDR1 is GTSNPN and CDR2 SVGIG (reference sequence). CDR3 size: 15 residues. J lost 10 bases, V lost 3 bases, and 11 bases had no gene match. CDR3 DNA: TGTGCCTGGAGCCTTGGTGGGACAGGGGAGGGAAAACTGTTTTTT. Protein product: CAWSLGGTGEGKLFF.

The chain has TRBV29-1 and TRBJ2-1; D gene unclear. The CDR3 contains 9 residues. From germline, CDR1 is SQVTM and CDR2 ANQGSEA. Trimming removed 7 bases from V and 5 bases from J, with 3 bases in between. CDR3 in amino acids: CSADNEQFF. The DNA for the CDR3 is TGCAGCGCGGACAATGAGCAGTTCTTC.

This chain links TRBV30 with TRBJ2-1, with unresolved D. Germline CDR1 reads GTSNPN; CDR2 reads SVGIG (reference sequence). CDR3 size: 14 residues. V dropped 2 bases and J dropped 3 bases, with 11 bases sitting between them. CDR3 sequence (DNA): TGTGCCTGGAGTCCCTCCCTGGGCTACAATGAGCAGTTCTTC. Amino acid sequence: CAWSPSLGYNEQFF.

V gene TRBV7-2 combines with J gene TRBJ2-5; D unresolved. This CDR3 is built from 12 residues. Trimming took off 3 bases at V and 4 bases at J, with 6 bases between the two ends. The germline V gene encodes CDR1 SGHTA and CDR2 FQGNSA. The CDR3 loop reads CASSLDVETQYF. In DNA, the CDR3 is TGTGCCAGCAGCTTGGACGTAGAGACCCAGTACTTC. The full variable domain, completed using reference TRBV7-2 and TRBJ2-5, is GAGVSQSPSNKVTEKGKDVELRCDPISGHTALYWYRQSLGQGLEFLIYFQGNSAPDKSGLPSDRFSAERTGGSVSTLTIQRTQQEDSAVYLCASSLDVETQYFGPGTRLLVL.

The V call is TRBV10-3, the J call TRBJ2-7; 10 positions match TRBD2. The germline CDR1 and CDR2 sequences are ENHRY and SYGVKD. The CDR3 runs 13 residues. V was pared by 7 bases and J by 6 bases, with 6 bases of the junction left unmatched. CDR3 DNA sequence: TGTGCCATCACAAAATTAGCGGGAGGCGAGCAGTACTTC. This gives the protein CAITKLAGGEQYF.

V usage is TRBV28 and J usage is TRBJ2-3, with TRBD1 matching over 7 bases. Germline CDR1 and CDR2: MDHEN and SYDVKM. The J segment lost 4 bases and the V segment lost 6 bases, leaving 4 bases of the junction unmatched. This CDR3 has 13 residues. This CDR3 is CASRDRYPDTQYF. The CDR3 region has the DNA TGTGCCAGCAGGGACAGGTATCCAGATACGCAGTATTTT.

The V and J genes are TRBV6-1 and TRBJ1-5; D unclear. V was clipped by 7 bases and J by 3 bases, with 13 bases between them. From germline, CDR1 is MNHNS and CDR2 SASEGT. The CDR3 extends over 14 amino acids. This CDR3 is CASTTGRINQPQHF. DNA for the CDR3: TGTGCCAGCACCACCGGACGGATCAATCAGCCCCAGCATTTT.

This chain links TRBV7-3 with TRBJ2-7; TRBD1 matches 12 bases. The CDR3 consists of 15 residues. The germline V gene encodes CDR1 SGHTA and CDR2 FQGTGA. J was trimmed by 6 bases and V by 5 bases; bases with no gene match: 8. In nucleotides, the CDR3 is TGTGCCAGCAGCCCCACCGGGACAGGGGGCGTCGAGCAGTACTTC. This encodes CASSPTGTGGVEQYF.

The chain combines TRBV19 with TRBJ1-1; unclear D gene. V shed 5 bases and J shed 1 base, with 2 bases lying between them. Germline CDR1 reads LNHDA; CDR2 reads SQIVND (reference sequence). The CDR3 loop spans 11 amino acids. CDR3 amino acids: CASSSNTEAFF. CDR3 coding DNA: TGTGCCAGTAGTTCGAACACTGAAGCTTTCTTT.

The chain carries TRBV11-2 and TRBJ2-5; TRBD1 might be the D (5 bases). Germline-derived CDR1 and CDR2 are SGHAT and FQNNGV. This CDR3 region has 13 residues. V was cut by 1 base and J by 9 bases, with 12 bases left in between. CDR3 sequence: CASSLAVSRAQYF. The CDR3 DNA follows: TGTGCCAGCAGCTTAGCGGTTAGCAGGGCCCAGTACTTC.

The J gene is TRBJ2-7, the V gene TRBV7-6, with 9 bases fitting TRBD1. The CDR3 spans 16 residues. V dropped 5 bases and J dropped 1; count of bases not matched to a gene: 9. Germline V gene lookup returns CDR1 SGHVS and CDR2 FNYEAQ. CDR3 loop: CASSPTPGQGSYEQYF. In DNA, the CDR3 is TGTGCCAGCAGCCCCACCCCGGGACAGGGTTCCTACGAGCAGTACTTC.

The chain joins TRBV7-9 to TRBJ2-1, with D unclear. The CDR3 has 16 residues. Trimming pared 1 base from V and 6 bases from J, leaving 16 bases between. Per the germline V gene, CDR1 is SEHNR and CDR2 is FQNEAQ (reference sequence). The CDR3 protein is CASSLEAPAPGNEQFF. The CDR3 DNA is TGTGCCAGCAGCTTAGAGGCCCCGGCACCAGGCAATGAGCAGTTCTTC.

The rearrangement uses TRBV6-1 and TRBJ2-1; maybe TRBD2 (6 bases). This CDR3 comprises 12 residues. Trimming removed 7 bases at V and 8 bases at J, with 12 bases between. Germline V lookup: CDR1 MNHNS, CDR2 SASEGT. The CDR3 nucleotides read TGTGCCAGCACATTGGTAGCGGATGAGCAGTTCTTC. Translated: CASTLVADEQFF.

The chain has TRBV7-2 and TRBJ2-1, with D possibly TRBD2 on 6 matching bases. Trimming removed 7 bases from V and 0 bases from J, with 19 bases in between. From germline, CDR1 is SGHTA and CDR2 FQGNSA. The CDR3 totals 17 residues. The CDR3 region has the DNA TGTGCCAGCACCCTGGAGGGACGGCTAGCCTCCTACAATGAGCAGTTCTTC. Its protein product is CASTLEGRLASYNEQFF.

The rearrangement joins TRBV19 to TRBJ2-7; the D is unclear. The germline V gene encodes CDR1 LNHDA and CDR2 SQIVND (reference sequence). Trimming stripped 1 base from V and 0 bases from J, with 7 bases between. This CDR3 has 14 amino acids. The chain's CDR3 is CASSIGSNSYEQYF. CDR3 nucleotides: TGTGCCAGTAGTATAGGTTCTAACTCCTACGAGCAGTACTTC.